The rows below give T cell receptor beta chains drawn from one sample of a study of cytomegalovirus exposure and HLA in healthy donors. Assay used: immunoSEQ multiplex PCR; TCRdb lists only in-frame clones, some missing. This table has approximately 190,000 clones, 87% appearing once. The source material was PBMCs. These receptors all stem from a boy aged 2 to 9 in good health and CMV-seronegative. The CDR3 runs from the conserved cysteine through the conserved F or W. Each record gives: clone size, J gene, V gene, D gene, CDR3 protein, CDR3 DNA. A D gene is named only where the DNA matches it firmly. Clone size is not always given. Where it is, it says once, few, many or a class for expanded clones.

- | TRBJ1-5 | TRBV7-8 | TRBD1 | CASSQLQGESQPQHF | TGTGCCAGCAGCCAATTACAGGGGGAAAGTCAGCCCCAGCATTTT
- | TRBJ1-4 | TRBV25-1 | - | CASSEVSGAGNNEKLFF | TGTGCCAGCAGTGAAGTTAGTGGGGCAGGCAATAATGAAAAACTGTTTTTT
- | TRBJ2-3 | TRBV14 | TRBD2 | CASSQDFSLAGVSDTQYF | TGTGCCAGCAGCCAAGATTTCTCCCTAGCGGGAGTATCAGATACGCAGTATTTT
- | TRBJ1-1 | TRBV28 | - | CASSPPGGPEAFF | TGTGCCAGCAGTCCTCCGGGAGGCCCTGAAGCTTTCTTT
- | TRBJ1-2 | TRBV7-9 | - | CASSLTGKSAYGYTF | TGTGCCAGCAGCTTAACGGGGAAATCGGCATATGGCTACACCTTC
- | TRBJ2-5 | TRBV19 | TRBD2 | CASSSGTSDAETQYF | TGTGCCAGTAGTTCCGGGACTAGCGACGCCGAGACCCAGTACTTC
- | TRBJ2-1 | TRBV11-2 | TRBD1 | CASTFNRGVYNEQFF | TGTGCCAGCACCTTCAACAGGGGGGTCTACAATGAGCAGTTCTTC
- | TRBJ2-5 | TRBV29-1 | TRBD2 | CSVVREGPETQYF | TGCAGCGTTGTGCGGGAGGGCCCCGAGACCCAGTACTTC
- | TRBJ1-5 | TRBV6-6 | TRBD1 | CASRSPSGGFPQPQHF | TGTGCCAGCAGGTCACCCTCAGGGGGCTTCCCTCAGCCCCAGCATTTT
- | TRBJ2-1 | TRBV11-2 | TRBD2 | CASSLAGLAGDEQFF | TGTGCCAGCAGCTTAGCTGGTCTAGCGGGGGATGAGCAGTTCTTC
- | TRBJ2-1 | TRBV5-1 | TRBD2 | CASSEPLAGGSYNEQFF | TGCGCCAGCAGCGAGCCTCTAGCGGGAGGTAGCTACAATGAGCAGTTCTTC
- | TRBJ2-3 | TRBV6-5 | TRBD1 | CASSYSETGGTDTQYF | TGTGCCAGCAGTTACTCGGAAACAGGGGGCACAGATACGCAGTATTTT
- | TRBJ1-4 | TRBV5-8 | - | CASSLVRRTNEKLFF | TGTGCCAGCAGCCTGGTCCGGCGGACTAATGAAAAACTGTTTTTT
few | TRBJ1-1 | TRBV5-5 | TRBD1 | CASSFTGGGSEAFF | TGTGCCAGCAGCTTCACAGGGGGCGGCTCTGAAGCTTTCTTT
- | TRBJ2-2 | TRBV15 | TRBD2 | CATSVSGTRRPGELFF | TGTGCCACCAGCGTTTCCGGGACTAGGCGTCCCGGGGAGCTGTTTTTT
- | TRBJ2-3 | TRBV2 | TRBD2 | CASRGTRDTQYF | TGTGCCAGCAGGGGGACTAGAGATACGCAGTATTTT
- | TRBJ2-1 | TRBV2 | TRBD2 | CASLQGPAGGKGGDEQFF | TGTGCCAGCCTCCAGGGGCCAGCGGGAGGCAAAGGTGGCGATGAGCAGTTCTTC
- | TRBJ2-7 | TRBV7-3 | TRBD2 | CASSSAGTSGEQYF | TGTGCCAGCAGTTCCGCCGGGACTAGCGGCGAGCAGTACTTC
- | TRBJ1-2 | TRBV5-4 | TRBD1 | CASSLGSGQGDPSNYGYTF | TGTGCCAGCAGCTTGGGATCCGGACAGGGGGATCCCTCTAACTATGGCTACACCTTC
once | TRBJ2-7 | TRBV5-1 | TRBD2 | CASSLAGELLYEQYF | TGCGCCAGCAGCTTAGCGGGAGAGCTCCTGTACGAGCAGTACTTC
- | TRBJ1-3 | TRBV2 | - | CASKIRLDSGNTIYF | TGTGCCAGCAAGATCAGGTTAGACTCTGGAAACACCATATATTTT
- | TRBJ2-3 | TRBV5-5 | TRBD2 | CASSRLAGIQDTQYF | TGTGCCAGCAGCCGACTAGCGGGTATACAAGATACGCAGTATTTT
- | TRBJ2-3 | TRBV6-1 | TRBD2 | CASSELSRGRRISTDTQYF | TGTGCCAGCAGTGAATTGAGTCGCGGGAGAAGGATAAGCACAGATACGCAGTATTTT
once | TRBJ1-6 | TRBV6-1 | - | CASSSGNNSPLHF | TGTGCCAGCAGTTCAGGGAATAATTCACCCCTCCACTTT
- | TRBJ2-7 | TRBV28 | - | CASSFLSRYEQYF | TGTGCCAGCAGTTTCCTTTCTCGTTACGAGCAGTACTTC
- | TRBJ1-2 | TRBV10-3 | TRBD1 | CAIRAGGDYGYTF | TGTGCCATCAGGGCAGGGGGAGACTATGGCTACACCTTC
- | TRBJ1-2 | TRBV6-5 | - | CASSYRQGTGYTF | TGTGCCAGCAGTTACCGGCAGGGTACCGGCTACACCTTC
- | TRBJ1-3 | TRBV5-5 | - | CASSTGTASGNTIYF | TGTGCCAGCAGCACAGGGACGGCCTCTGGAAACACCATATATTTT
once | TRBJ2-5 | TRBV11-3 | - | CASSPGIYETQYF | TGTGCCAGCAGCCCGGGAATATACGAGACCCAGTACTTC
- | TRBJ1-4 | TRBV2 | - | CASNPLWGGANEKLFF | TGTGCCAGCAACCCCTTGTGGGGGGGTGCTAATGAAAAACTGTTTTTT
- | TRBJ2-1 | TRBV7-9 | - | CASRTEGRSSYNEQFF | TGTGCCAGCAGGACGGAGGGCCGGAGCTCCTACAATGAGCAGTTCTTC
- | TRBJ1-2 | TRBV5-4 | - | CASSNRGTLYGYTF | TGTGCCAGCAGCAACCGGGGGACCTTATATGGCTACACCTTC
few | TRBJ2-7 | TRBV18 | - | CASSSTHLSYEQYF | TGTGCCAGCTCATCTACGCACCTTTCCTACGAGCAGTACTTC
- | TRBJ1-5 | TRBV27 | - | CASSLGPGHANQPQHF | TGTGCCAGCAGTTTAGGGCCGGGACACGCCAATCAGCCCCAGCATTTT
few | TRBJ1-5 | TRBV6-1 | - | CASSSGVLLGAQHF | TGTGCCAGCAGTTCAGGTGTCCTCCTCGGGGCCCAGCATTTT
- | TRBJ1-5 | TRBV30 | - | CAWGGGVNQPQHF | TGTGCCTGGGGCGGAGGGGTCAATCAGCCCCAGCATTTT
- | TRBJ1-1 | TRBV27 | - | CASSFSRGRHTEAFF | TGTGCCAGCAGTTTCAGCAGGGGTCGGCACACTGAAGCTTTCTTT
- | TRBJ1-6 | TRBV15 | TRBD1 | CATADRRRSPLHF | TGTGCCACGGCGGACAGGAGGAGGTCACCCCTCCACTTT